This record concerns one T cell receptor beta chain sequence. Its antigen remains unidentified. This sample is drawn from a study of cytomegalovirus exposure and HLA in healthy donors. Study-wide findings and caveats: Cytomegalovirus status, reportedly, was diagnosed with high specificity and sensitivity by the classifier. Some V segments could not be told apart, so they were left out, TRBV6-2 and TRBV6-3 among them. Another analysis was done later, and it associated 16,951 TCR beta sequences with HLA alleles at 0.05 false discovery rate.

CDR1 is MDHEN, CDR2 SYDVKM, per germline. This CDR3 contains 13 residues. V was pared by 5 bases and J by 6 bases, with 13 bases between. 60 Vbeta and 13 Jbeta primers were used in PCR. TCRdb's copy holds only in-frame clones and misses some; the assay was immunoSEQ multiplex PCR. The sample yields roughly 80,000 clones, roughly 74% seen once. Sequences were obtained from PBMCs. This TCR derives from a woman aged 50 to 65 in good health and CMV-seropositive. This chain joins TRBV28 and TRBJ1-2; D ambiguous. This chain's CDR3 is CASSPSSIDGYTF. The CDR3 bases are TGTGCCAGCAGTCCCTCTTCTATTGATGGCTACACCTTC.